Given below is one T cell receptor (beta chain) in context. The antigen remains undetermined. The PCR had 60 Vbeta and 13 Jbeta primers. The repertoire was sequenced with immunoSEQ multiplex PCR; TCRdb's copy has only in-frame clones and lacks some. The sample lists about 82,000 clones, approximately 69% seen once, with 20% to 25% in the top ten. This record belongs to a study of cytomegalovirus exposure and HLA in healthy donors. CDR1 is MNHEY, CDR2 SVGAGI, per germline. V lost 5 bases to trimming and J lost 7 bases, with 20 bases between them. This CDR3 has 15 residues. Regarding the study as a whole: Segments of the TCR beta V type were, in most cases, productive about 90% or about 30% of the time in an earlier analysis.

The receptor's source is a woman aged 45 to 65 in good health and CMV-seropositive. The sample consisted of PBMCs. The V call is TRBV6-5, the J call TRBJ1-2, with D possibly TRBD1 on 5 matching bases. The CDR3 bases are TGTGCCAGCAGTCAACCGGGAGTTCAGGGCGGTGGCTACACCTTC. It specifies CASSQPGVQGGGYTF.